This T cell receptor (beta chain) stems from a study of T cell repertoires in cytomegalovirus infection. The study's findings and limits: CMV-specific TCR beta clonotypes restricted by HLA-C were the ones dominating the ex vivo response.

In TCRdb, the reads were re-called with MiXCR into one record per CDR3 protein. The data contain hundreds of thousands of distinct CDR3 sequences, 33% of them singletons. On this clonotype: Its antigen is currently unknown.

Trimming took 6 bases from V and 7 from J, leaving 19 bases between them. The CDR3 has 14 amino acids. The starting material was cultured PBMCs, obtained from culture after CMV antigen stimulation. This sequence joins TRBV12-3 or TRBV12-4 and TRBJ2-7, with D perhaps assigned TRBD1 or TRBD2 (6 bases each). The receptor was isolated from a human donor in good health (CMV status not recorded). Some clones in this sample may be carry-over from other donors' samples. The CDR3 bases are TGTGCCAGCAGCCGCCCTTGGGGGGCGGAAGAGCAGTACTTC. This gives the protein CASSRPWGAEEQYF.